Below, 14 T cell receptor beta chains from the same sample are listed, as sequenced in a study of OX40 agonist ivuxolimab in advanced cancers. Assay used: immunoSEQ multiplex PCR; TCRdb lists only in-frame clones, some missing. The sample yields approximately 59,000 clones, 70% to 90% seen once. The material sequenced was CD4+ or CD8+ T cells sorted from blood, taken in a trial of the OX40 agonist ivuxolimab. The receptors were gathered from an adult with an advanced solid tumor such as melanoma, head and neck, liver or kidney cancer.

This rearrangement joins TRBV7-2 to TRBJ2-7, with TRBD2 matching over 8 bases. This CDR3 has 15 residues. Germline V gene data show CDR1 as SGHTA and CDR2 as FQGNSA. J gave up 6 bases and V 1 base, and 8 bases lay outside the gene matches. CDR3 in amino acids: CASSLVRRGRPEQYF. CDR3 DNA sequence: TGTGCCAGCAGCTTAGTTCGGCGCGGGAGGCCCGAGCAGTACTTC.

The chain links TRBV13 to TRBJ1-2; 9 bases fit TRBD1. The CDR3 is made up of 13 amino acids. Germline V gene sequence: CDR1 PRHDT, CDR2 FYEKMQ (reference sequence). Trimming at V came to 4 bases and at J to 7 bases, leaving 4 bases not matched to a gene. CDR3 in DNA: TGTGCCAGCAGCTCACAGGGGGCGAGTGGCTACACCTTC. Its protein is CASSSQGASGYTF.

By frequency in the sample, this clone is medium-sized. The chain joins TRBV19 to TRBJ1-5, with D possibly TRBD1 on 6 matching bases. The CDR3 is 14 residues long. Germline V gives CDR1 LNHDA, CDR2 SQIVND (reference sequence). V was trimmed by 3 bases and J by 6 bases, leaving 12 bases between them. This CDR3 reads CASSIGGAPQPQHF. The CDR3 nucleotides are TGTGCCAGTAGTATCGGGGGGGCCCCTCAGCCCCAGCATTTT. The complete variable domain, with remaining parts taken from reference TRBV19 and TRBJ1-5, reads DGGITQSPKYLFRKEGQNVTLSCEQNLNHDAMYWYRQDPGQGLRLIYYSQIVNDFQKGDIAEGYSVSREKKESFPLTVTSAQKNPTAFYLCASSIGGAPQPQHFGDGTRLSIL.

The chain recombines TRBV6-6 with TRBJ2-7; D is possibly TRBD2 (6 bases). Trimming shortened V by 4 bases and J by 7 bases, and 17 bases separated the two germline ends. This CDR3 comprises 14 residues. CDR1 and CDR2 from the germline V gene are MNHNY and SVGAGI (reference sequence). CDR3 residues: CASSSLEGIREQYF. Written as DNA, the CDR3 is TGTGCCAGCAGTTCCTTGGAGGGGATACGGGAGCAGTACTTC.

The V call is TRBV7-9, the J call TRBJ2-2, with TRBD2 matching 10 bases. Trimming took 11 bases from V and 7 from J; bases not matched to a gene: 7. This CDR3 contains 13 residues. Germline CDR1 is SEHNR and CDR2 is FQNEAQ (reference sequence). The CDR3 DNA reads as TGTGCCGGCCAACTAGCGGGAAACGGGGAGCTGTTTTTT. Amino acids: CAGQLAGNGELFF.

The chain recombines TRBV27 with TRBJ2-7; D unclear. The CDR3 is 12 amino acids. Trimming left V 5 bases short and J 9 bases short, with 14 bases between. Germline-derived CDR1 and CDR2 are MNHEY and SMNVEV (reference sequence). Here the CDR3 DNA reads TGTGCCAGCAGTCCCCAGATAGGACGGCAGTACTTC. It specifies CASSPQIGRQYF.

This clone was observed a single time. In nucleotides, the CDR3 is TGCAGCGTAGCCCTCGGGGGCGCAGAGACCCAGTACTTC. This translates into CSVALGGAETQYF. The chain carries TRBV29-1 and TRBJ2-5; D assignment may be TRBD1 or TRBD2 (6 bases each). CDR1 SQVTM and CDR2 ANQGSEA come from the germline V gene. V was shortened by 6 bases and J by 4 bases, with 15 bases between the two germline ends. The CDR3 is made up of 13 amino acids.

This rearrangement joins TRBV15 to TRBJ1-2, with D possibly being TRBD1 (6 bases). V lost 1 base and J lost 5, with 11 bases in between. Germline values: CDR1 LNHNV, CDR2 YYDKDF (reference sequence). CDR3 length equals 14 residues. The CDR3 protein is CATSRAGVEYGYTF. Written as DNA, the CDR3 is TGTGCCACCAGCAGAGCAGGGGTGGAGTATGGCTACACCTTC.

The chain combines TRBV7-2 with TRBJ2-7; D not resolved. Per the germline V gene, CDR1 is SGHTA and CDR2 is FQGNSA. V lost 5 bases and J lost 0, with 5 bases in between. This CDR3 comprises 12 residues. The CDR3 nucleotides are TGTGCCAGCAGCATTAGCTCCTACGAGCAGTACTTC. Protein sequence: CASSISSYEQYF.

This clone was counted once. CDR3 amino acids: CASSFPSGKGNEQFF. In nucleotides, the CDR3 is TGTGCCAGCAGTTTCCCTAGCGGGAAAGGGAATGAGCAGTTCTTC. The chain has TRBV27 and TRBJ2-1; 9 bases line up with TRBD2. V was pared by 3 bases and J by 7 bases, with 7 bases of the junction left unmatched. The CDR3 is made up of 15 amino acids. From germline, CDR1 is MNHEY and CDR2 SMNVEV (reference sequence).

V is TRBV21-1 and J is TRBJ2-2. TRBV21-1 is tagged as a pseudogene. The CDR3 runs to 18 residues. CDR3 DNA sequence: TGTGCCAGCAGCAAAGCGTTGAGGGGATTTTGCCTTCCCGGGGAGCTGTTTTTT. Its protein is CASSKALRGFCLPGELFF.

The chain links TRBV5-6 to TRBJ1-5, with D perhaps matching TRBD1 (6 bases). The CDR3 is 14 amino acids. Trimming shortened V by 4 bases and J by 2 bases, and 10 bases separated the two germline ends. Germline V lookup: CDR1 SGHDT, CDR2 YYEEEE. CDR3 DNA sequence: TGTGCCAGCAGCAGACAGGAACGCAATCAGCCCCAGCATTTT. The encoded protein is CASSRQERNQPQHF.

The J gene is TRBJ2-2, the V gene TRBV7-3, with D hard to call. The CDR3 length is 14 residues. V dropped 1 base and J dropped 7 bases, with 10 bases sitting between them. CDR1 and CDR2 from the germline V gene are SGHTA and FQGTGA. This CDR3 is CASSLRVGDGELFF. DNA of the CDR3: TGTGCCAGCAGCTTAAGGGTTGGAGACGGGGAGCTGTTTTTT.

The genes are TRBV19 and TRBJ1-1, with 10 positions matching TRBD1. CDR1 and CDR2 (germline): LNHDA, SQIVND (reference sequence). V was clipped by 3 bases and J by 4 bases; unmatched bases: 5. CDR3 size: 15 residues. The CDR3 region is CASSIRQGAGTEAFF. The CDR3 DNA sequence: TGTGCCAGTAGTATCCGACAGGGGGCGGGCACTGAAGCTTTCTTT.